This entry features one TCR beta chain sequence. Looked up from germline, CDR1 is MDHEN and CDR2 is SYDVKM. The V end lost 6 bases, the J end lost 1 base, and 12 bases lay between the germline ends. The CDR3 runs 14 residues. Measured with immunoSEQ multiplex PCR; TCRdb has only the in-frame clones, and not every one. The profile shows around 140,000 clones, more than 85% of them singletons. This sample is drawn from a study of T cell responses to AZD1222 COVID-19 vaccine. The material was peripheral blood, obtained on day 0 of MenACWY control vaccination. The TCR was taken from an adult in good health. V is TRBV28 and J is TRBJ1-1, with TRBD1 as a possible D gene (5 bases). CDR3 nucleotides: TGTGCCAGCAGCCCCAGCGACAGGAACACTGAAGCTTTCTTT. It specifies CASSPSDRNTEAFF.